This T cell receptor (beta chain) comes out of a study of T cell responses to AZD1222 COVID-19 vaccine. The assay was immunoSEQ multiplex PCR, and TCRdb's table has in-frame clones only and misses some. The data show tens of thousands of clones, 90% seen once. The germline V and J ends were trimmed by 4 bases and 4 bases, with 15 bases remaining between them. Germline V gene data show CDR1 as SGHKS and CDR2 as YYEKEE (reference sequence). This CDR3 has 15 amino acids. Findings of the study overall: The repertoires were collected only after the peak T cell response. Females made up more of the donors, who were largely white British, and clonal diversity may have come out too low. With two AZD1222 doses given, Spike-specific TCR breadth and depth both rose. Spike-wide coverage was observed for vaccine-associated CD4 TCRs, with dominant responses at 160-218 and 743-854.

Regarding this clone: The target antigen is unknown.

The chain employs TRBV5-5 and TRBJ2-1; TRBD1 might be the D (6 bases). Sequences were derived from peripheral blood, sampled 28 days after the second AZD1222 dose. This TCR derives from an adult who received the AZD1222 COVID-19 vaccine. This CDR3 reads CASSLDWTDYNEQFF. In DNA form, the CDR3 reads TGTGCCAGCAGCCTGGATTGGACAGATTACAATGAGCAGTTCTTC.